This TCR beta chain was sequenced in a study of cytomegalovirus exposure and HLA in healthy donors. Study context: Among the 350 to 400 donors who were genotyped, about 80% fell in the genetic ancestry cluster that is associated with self-reported Caucasian donors. Study-wide points: Per a later analysis, 15,000 to 20,000 TCR beta sequences showed association with HLA alleles at 0.05 false discovery rate.

The PCR had 60 Vbeta and 13 Jbeta primers. Method: immunoSEQ multiplex PCR; TCRdb's copy keeps in-frame clones and lacks some. Of roughly 120,000 clones in the sample, 70% to 80% are singletons; the top ten hold around 3.6%. This clone has only a few counts. Its antigen remains unknown. V gave up 4 bases and J gave up 2 bases, with 9 bases separating them. Germline V CDR1 and CDR2: WNHNN, SYGVQD (reference sequence). This CDR3 contains 14 residues. This receptor was identified in a man aged 35-49 years in good health and CMV-seronegative. Specimen: PBMCs. The V call is TRBV10-1, the J call TRBJ1-3; D gene uncertain. The CDR3 spells CASSVKRAGNTIYF. In nucleotides, the CDR3 is TGCGCCAGCAGTGTGAAGAGAGCTGGAAACACCATATATTTT.